This T cell receptor beta chain was obtained from a study of cytomegalovirus exposure and HLA in healthy donors. Points from the study as a whole: Presence/absence analyses took donor sequencing depth as roughly uniform. Immune exposure was documented only through CMV serostatus.

In germline, CDR1 is SGHVS, CDR2 FNYEAQ. This CDR3 contains 17 residues. V dropped 5 bases and J dropped 4; count of bases not matched to a gene: 6. Amplification used 60 Vbeta primers and 13 Jbeta primers. Sequencing used immunoSEQ multiplex PCR; TCRdb keeps in-frame clones, though not all of them. The sample has approximately 140,000 clones, roughly 66% seen once. Details on this clone: Antigen unknown.

The specimen sequenced was PBMCs. V is TRBV7-6 and J is TRBJ2-3; TRBD2 aligns across 16 bases. The sequence was collected from a woman between 18 and 29 years old in good health and CMV-seronegative. The CDR3 loop reads CASSSFGTSGGADTQYF. The DNA for the CDR3 is TGTGCCAGCAGCAGCTTCGGGACTAGCGGGGGGGCAGATACGCAGTATTTT. Full variable domain (remainder filled in from reference TRBV7-6 and TRBJ2-3): GAGVSQSPRYKVTKRGQDVALRCDPISGHVSLYWYRQALGQGPEFLTYFNYEAQQDKSGLPNDRFSAERPEGSISTLTIQRTEQRDSAMYRCASSSFGTSGGADTQYFGPGTRLTVL.